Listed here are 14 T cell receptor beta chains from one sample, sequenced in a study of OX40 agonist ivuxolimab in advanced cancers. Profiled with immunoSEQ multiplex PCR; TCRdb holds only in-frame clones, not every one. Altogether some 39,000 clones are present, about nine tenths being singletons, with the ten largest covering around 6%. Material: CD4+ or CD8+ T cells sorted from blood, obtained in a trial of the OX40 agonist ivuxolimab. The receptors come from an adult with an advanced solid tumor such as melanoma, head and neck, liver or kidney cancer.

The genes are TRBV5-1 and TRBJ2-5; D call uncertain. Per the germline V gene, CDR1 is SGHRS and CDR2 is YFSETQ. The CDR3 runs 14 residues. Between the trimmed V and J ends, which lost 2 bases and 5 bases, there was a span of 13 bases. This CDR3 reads CASSFPGLTETQYF. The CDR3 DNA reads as TGCGCCAGCAGCTTTCCGGGCCTCACGGAGACCCAGTACTTC.

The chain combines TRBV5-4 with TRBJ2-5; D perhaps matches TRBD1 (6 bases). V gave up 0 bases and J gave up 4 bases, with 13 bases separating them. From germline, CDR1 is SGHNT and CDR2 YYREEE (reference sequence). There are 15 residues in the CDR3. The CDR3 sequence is CASSLGGQGRETQYF. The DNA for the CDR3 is TGTGCCAGCAGCTTGGGCGGTCAGGGGCGAGAGACCCAGTACTTC.

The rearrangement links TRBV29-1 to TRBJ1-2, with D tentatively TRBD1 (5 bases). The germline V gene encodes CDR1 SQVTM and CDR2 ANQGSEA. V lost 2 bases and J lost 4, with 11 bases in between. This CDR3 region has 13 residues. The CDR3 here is CSVEWGGGYGYTF. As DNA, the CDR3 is TGCAGCGTTGAATGGGGCGGAGGCTATGGCTACACCTTC.

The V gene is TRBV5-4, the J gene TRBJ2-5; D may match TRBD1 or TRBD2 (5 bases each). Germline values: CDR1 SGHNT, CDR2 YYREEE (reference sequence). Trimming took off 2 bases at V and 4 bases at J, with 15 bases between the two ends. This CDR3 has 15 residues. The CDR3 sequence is CASSLEGILRETQYF. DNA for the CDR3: TGTGCCAGCAGCTTAGAGGGGATCCTCCGAGAGACCCAGTACTTC.

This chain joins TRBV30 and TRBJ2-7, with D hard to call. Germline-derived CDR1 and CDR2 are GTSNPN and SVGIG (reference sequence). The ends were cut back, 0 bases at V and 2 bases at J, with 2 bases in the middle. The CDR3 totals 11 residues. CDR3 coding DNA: TGTGCCTGGAGTGTCGCCTACGAGCAGTACTTC. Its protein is CAWSVAYEQYF.

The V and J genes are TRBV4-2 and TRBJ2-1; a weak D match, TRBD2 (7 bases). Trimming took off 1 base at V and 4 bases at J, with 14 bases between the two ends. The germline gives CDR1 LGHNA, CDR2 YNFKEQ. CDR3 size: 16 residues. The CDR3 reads CASSQVGGGPYNEQFF. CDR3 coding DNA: TGTGCCAGCAGCCAAGTTGGGGGGGGGCCTTACAATGAGCAGTTCTTC.

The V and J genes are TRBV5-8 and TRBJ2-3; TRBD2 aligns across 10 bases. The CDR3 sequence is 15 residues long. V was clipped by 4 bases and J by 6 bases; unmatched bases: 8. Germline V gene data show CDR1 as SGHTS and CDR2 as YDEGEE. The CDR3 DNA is TGTGCCAGCAGCGGTAGCGGGAGGATAGGGGATACGCAGTATTTT. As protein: CASSGSGRIGDTQYF.

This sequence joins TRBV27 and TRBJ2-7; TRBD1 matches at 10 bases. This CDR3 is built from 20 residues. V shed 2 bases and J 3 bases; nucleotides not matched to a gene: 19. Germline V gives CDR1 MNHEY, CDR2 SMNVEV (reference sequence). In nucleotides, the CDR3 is TGTGCCAGCAGTTTAGTCTCCGGGGACAGGGGCTCTTTAAGCGTCTACGAGCAGTACTTC. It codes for CASSLVSGDRGSLSVYEQYF.

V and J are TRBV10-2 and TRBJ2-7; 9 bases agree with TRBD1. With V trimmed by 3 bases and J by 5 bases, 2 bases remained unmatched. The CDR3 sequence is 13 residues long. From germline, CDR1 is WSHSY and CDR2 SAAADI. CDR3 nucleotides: TGCGCCAGCAGTGATCGGACAGGGGACGAGCAGTACTTC. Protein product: CASSDRTGDEQYF.

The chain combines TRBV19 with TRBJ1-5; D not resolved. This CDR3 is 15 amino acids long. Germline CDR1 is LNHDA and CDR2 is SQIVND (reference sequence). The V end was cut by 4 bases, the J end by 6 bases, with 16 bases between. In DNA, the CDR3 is TGTGCCAGTAGTACGACGGCCCAACGGGGTCAGCCCCAGCATTTT. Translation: CASSTTAQRGQPQHF.

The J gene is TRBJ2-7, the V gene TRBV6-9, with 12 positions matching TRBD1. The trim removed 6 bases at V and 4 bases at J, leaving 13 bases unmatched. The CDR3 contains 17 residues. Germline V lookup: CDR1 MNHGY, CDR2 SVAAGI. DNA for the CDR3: TGTGCCAGCAGACAACCCCGGCGGGGACAGGGGGCATACGAGCAGTACTTC. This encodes CASRQPRRGQGAYEQYF.

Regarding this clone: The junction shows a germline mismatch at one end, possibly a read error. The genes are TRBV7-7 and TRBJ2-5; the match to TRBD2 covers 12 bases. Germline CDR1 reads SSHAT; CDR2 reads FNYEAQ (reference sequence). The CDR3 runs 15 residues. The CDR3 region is CASSLGLAGKETQYF. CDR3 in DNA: TGTGCTAGCAGCCTAGGACTAGCGGGAAAAGAGACCCAGTACTTC.

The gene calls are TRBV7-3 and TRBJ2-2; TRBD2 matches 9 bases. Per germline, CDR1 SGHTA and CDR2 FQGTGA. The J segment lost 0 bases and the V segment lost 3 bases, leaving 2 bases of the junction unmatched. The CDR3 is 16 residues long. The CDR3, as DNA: TGTGCCAGCAGCTTGACTAGCGGCGCGAACACCGGGGAGCTGTTTTTT. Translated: CASSLTSGANTGELFF.

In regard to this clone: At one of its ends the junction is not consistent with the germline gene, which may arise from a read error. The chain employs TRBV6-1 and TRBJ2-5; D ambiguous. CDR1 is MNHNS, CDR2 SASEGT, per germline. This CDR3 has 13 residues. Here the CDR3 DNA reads TGTGCCAGCAGTGGAGAATACCACGAGACCCAGTACTTC. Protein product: CASSGEYHETQYF.